Following are 21 T cell receptor beta chains from one sample sequenced in a study of vaccination effects on CD4 cells after COVID-19. Clones were read by immunoSEQ multiplex PCR, and TCRdb kept only the in-frame ones, dropping some. The sample contains some 63,000 clones, approximately 72% of which appear only once. Scientists isolated CD4+ T cells after a roughly 10-day culture period ended. Their antigen targets remain unknown. The sample in question was CD4+ T cells from PBMCs cultured without peptide, obtained before COVID-19 vaccination. The receptors were sampled from a human donor who had a prior SARS-CoV-2 infection.

The chain combines TRBV4-3 with TRBJ2-7; D gene ambiguous. Trimming removed 0 bases from V and 9 bases from J, with 15 bases in between. The CDR3 covers 14 residues. CDR1 is LGHNA, CDR2 YSLEER, per germline. The CDR3 is CASSQDTGHLPQYF. CDR3 DNA sequence: TGCGCCAGCAGCCAAGATACGGGCCATCTACCGCAGTACTTC.

The chain uses TRBV5-1 and TRBJ2-5; TRBD1 matches at 7 bases. CDR1 and CDR2 (germline): SGHRS, YFSETQ. This CDR3 spans 15 amino acids. Trimming at V came to 0 bases and at J to 2 bases, leaving 4 bases not matched to a gene. The CDR3, as DNA: TGCGCCAGCAGCTTGGGGACAGGCCAGCAAGAGACCCAGTACTTC. Translating gives CASSLGTGQQETQYF.

Regarding this clone: The sample has other DNA sequences that encode this CDR3 too. This chain joins TRBV6-5 and TRBJ2-5, with D possibly TRBD2 on 5 matching bases. V shed 0 bases and J shed 1 base, with 6 bases lying between them. The CDR3 has 14 residues. Germline V gene sequence: CDR1 MNHEY, CDR2 SVGAGI. The chain's CDR3 is CASSYSRAQETQYF. The CDR3 DNA sequence: TGTGCCAGCAGTTACTCGCGGGCCCAAGAGACCCAGTACTTC.

The chain combines TRBV4-3 with TRBJ2-7; 8 bases line up with TRBD1. This CDR3 has 15 amino acids. V shed 2 bases, J shed 1 base, and the junction held 4 bases outside the gene matches. Germline V gene lookup returns CDR1 LGHNA and CDR2 YSLEER. CDR3 bases: TGCGCCAGCAGCCAACTCGGACAGGGATCCTACGAGCAGTACTTC. It encodes CASSQLGQGSYEQYF.

This sequence joins TRBV4-1 and TRBJ2-5; TRBD2 aligns across 8 bases. Germline V gene sequence: CDR1 MGHRA, CDR2 YSYEKL. The CDR3 has 15 amino acids. V lost 1 base to trimming and J lost 5 bases; unmatched junction nucleotides: 6. DNA for the CDR3: TGCGCCAGCAGCCAAGGCGGGGGGCGGATTGAGACCCAGTACTTC. Residues: CASSQGGGRIETQYF.

The DNA of the CDR3 is TGCGCCAGCAGCCCCCTACTGACCAACACTGAAGCTTTCTTT. Its translation is CASSPLLTNTEAFF. The chain is built from TRBV5-1 and TRBJ1-1; D remains ambiguous. Per the germline V gene, CDR1 is SGHRS and CDR2 is YFSETQ. With 4 bases removed from V and 2 bases from J, the gap between germline ends came to 12 bases. CDR3 length equals 14 residues. Together with reference TRBV5-1 and TRBJ1-1, the CDR3 gives the full variable domain: KAGVTQTPRYLIKTRGQQVTLSCSPISGHRSVSWYQQTPGQGLQFLFEYFSETQRNKGNFPGRFSGRQFSNSRSEMNVSTLELGDSALYLCASSPLLTNTEAFFGQGTRLTVV.

This rearrangement joins TRBV7-8 to TRBJ1-2; possible D gene TRBD1, 6 bases. Germline values: CDR1 SGHVS, CDR2 FQNEAQ. CDR3 length: 13 residues. The V end lost 5 bases, the J end lost 8 bases, and 15 bases lay between the germline ends. CDR3 region: CASSQPGVRGYTF. In DNA, the CDR3 is TGTGCCAGCAGCCAACCAGGGGTCCGGGGCTACACCTTC.

V usage is TRBV24-1 and J usage is TRBJ2-1; TRBD1 matches 8 bases. The CDR3 has 15 residues. The germline gives CDR1 KGHDR, CDR2 SFDVKD. J was trimmed by 2 bases and V by 5 bases; bases with no gene match: 4. In DNA, the CDR3 is TGTGCCACCAGTGCGACAGGGGACGCCTACAATGAGCAGTTCTTC. This gives the protein CATSATGDAYNEQFF.

This sequence joins TRBV2 and TRBJ1-4, with a tentative D call TRBD1 (6 bases). The CDR3 is 14 residues long. CDR1 and CDR2 from the germline V gene are SNHLY and FYNNEI. Trimming left V 3 bases short and J 7 bases short, with 12 bases between. CDR3 in amino acids: CASSDSRGSEKLFF. The CDR3 region has the DNA TGTGCCAGCAGTGATTCCAGGGGAAGTGAAAAACTGTTTTTT.

The rearrangement joins TRBV7-9 to TRBJ2-7; tentatively, D is TRBD2 (6 bases). This CDR3 region has 14 residues. Germline values: CDR1 SEHNR, CDR2 FQNEAQ (reference sequence). V gave up 5 bases and J gave up 5 bases, with 16 bases separating them. CDR3: CASSPRSGFDEQYF. The CDR3, as DNA: TGTGCCAGCAGCCCCCGGAGCGGGTTCGACGAGCAGTACTTC.

The chain couples TRBV13 to TRBJ1-2; the D gene is possibly TRBD1 (6 bases). This CDR3 region has 16 residues. Germline CDR1 is PRHDT and CDR2 is FYEKMQ (reference sequence). V shed 0 bases and J shed 4 bases, with 15 bases lying between them. DNA for the CDR3: TGTGCCAGCAGCTTAGGCGGGGGCAGGCACGGCTATGGCTACACCTTC. It is translated as CASSLGGGRHGYGYTF.

This clone was seen once. This chain joins TRBV5-4 and TRBJ2-1; 11 bases map to TRBD1. The CDR3 is 15 amino acids. V lost 2 bases to trimming and J lost 12 bases; unmatched junction nucleotides: 10. CDR1 and CDR2 (germline): SGHNT, YYREEE (reference sequence). The CDR3 nucleotides read TGTGCCAGCAGCTTCGGACAGGGGGCTGATATGAGGCAGTTCTTC. It translates to CASSFGQGADMRQFF. The complete variable domain, with remaining parts taken from reference TRBV5-4 and TRBJ2-1, reads ETGVTQSPTHLIKTRGQQVTLRCSSQSGHNTVSWYQQALGQGPQFIFQYYREEENGRGNFPPRFSGLQFPNYSSELNVNALELDDSALYLCASSFGQGADMRQFFGPGTRLTVL.

The chain couples TRBV23-1 to TRBJ2-5; 14 bases agree with TRBD2. TRBV23-1 is an open reading frame, and its role is uncertain. The CDR3 loop spans 17 amino acids. V dropped 8 bases and J dropped 4; count of bases not matched to a gene: 12. The CDR3 DNA is TGCGCCAGCGGAACCGGGACTAGCGGGAGAAGTCTAGAGACCCAGTACTTC. Its translation: CASGTGTSGRSLETQYF.

This clone has just a few counts. The rearrangement joins TRBV30 to TRBJ1-2; D is undetermined. CDR1 GTSNPN and CDR2 SVGIG come from the germline V gene (reference sequence). This CDR3 has 13 amino acids. V lost 0 bases and J lost 7, with 12 bases in between. The CDR3 spells CAWSVRLGIGYTF. DNA for the CDR3: TGTGCCTGGAGTGTGAGGTTAGGGATTGGCTACACCTTC. Variable domain in full (rest from reference TRBV30 and TRBJ1-2): SQTIHQWPATLVQPVGSPLSLECTVEGTSNPNLYWYRQAAGRGLQLLFYSVGIGQISSEVPQNLSASRPQDRQFILSSKKLLLSDSGFYLCAWSVRLGIGYTFGSGTRLTVV.

The sample holds one count of this clone. This chain connects TRBV7-2 to TRBJ2-7, with a weak D call TRBD2 (6 bases). Looked up from germline, CDR1 is SGHTA and CDR2 is FQGNSA. The CDR3 has 14 amino acids. V was shortened by 4 bases and J by 3 bases, with 13 bases between the two germline ends. The CDR3 here is CASSYSGKDYEQYF. DNA for the CDR3: TGTGCCAGCAGCTATAGCGGTAAGGACTACGAGCAGTACTTC.

This chain links TRBV7-2 with TRBJ1-2; D may be TRBD1 (6 bases). Germline V gives CDR1 SGHTA, CDR2 FQGNSA. The germline V and J ends were trimmed by 5 bases and 5 bases, with 21 bases remaining between them. The CDR3 is 16 amino acids. As DNA, the CDR3 is TGTGCCAGCAGCCCTTCGATAACAGGGCTATTTTATGGCTACACCTTC. Translation gives CASSPSITGLFYGYTF.

This clone was observed a single time. CDR3 protein: CASSSMPTGELFF. The CDR3 DNA sequence: TGCGCCAGCAGTTCTATGCCCACCGGGGAGCTGTTTTTT. V and J are TRBV5-1 and TRBJ2-2; D is uncertain. The CDR3 has 13 residues. Trimming cost V 5 bases and J 4 bases, with 9 bases left between them. Germline CDR1 is SGHRS and CDR2 is YFSETQ.

The chain employs TRBV3-1 (or the pseudogene TRBV3-2) and TRBJ2-5, with D possibly matching TRBD1 (6 bases). Germline V gene data show CDR1 as LGHDT and CDR2 as YNNKEL (reference sequence). The V and J ends lost 0 bases and 9 bases respectively, with 11 bases between them. The CDR3 covers 13 residues. CDR3 in DNA: TGTGCCAGCAGCCAAGATCCGAAGGGGGCCCAGTACTTC. As protein: CASSQDPKGAQYF.

The J gene is TRBJ1-5, the V gene TRBV15, with TRBD1 as a possible D gene (5 bases). This CDR3 region has 15 residues. The V gene lost 0 bases and the J gene lost 11 bases, with 17 bases spanning the gap. Germline CDR1 and CDR2: LNHNV and YYDKDF (reference sequence). The CDR3 region is CATSRDQWRGQAQHF. CDR3 in DNA: TGTGCCACCAGCAGAGATCAGTGGAGGGGCCAGGCCCAGCATTTT.

The V gene is TRBV19, the J gene TRBJ1-5; no reliable D call. Germline CDR1 and CDR2: LNHDA and SQIVND (reference sequence). V was clipped by 7 bases and J by 0 bases, with 16 bases between them. There are 16 residues in the CDR3. The CDR3 nucleotides are TGTGCCAGTACCGCCGCGGGAGATTATAGCAATCAGCCCCAGCATTTT. Its translation: CASTAAGDYSNQPQHF.

V usage is TRBV2 and J usage is TRBJ2-7; 9 bases are shared with TRBD2. CDR3 length: 16 residues. V lost 6 bases, J lost 4 bases, and 13 bases stayed unmatched. Germline V gives CDR1 SNHLY, CDR2 FYNNEI. CDR3 amino acids: CASRAGVAGDSYEQYF. In nucleotides, the CDR3 is TGTGCCAGCAGGGCCGGGGTAGCGGGGGATAGTTACGAGCAGTACTTC.